Below are 26 T cell receptor beta chains sequenced from a single sample in a study of blood T cell repertoires in COVID-19. TCRdb keeps only in-frame clones here, not all; method: immunoSEQ multiplex PCR. Of about 150,000 clones listed, roughly 80% are singletons. Sequences were obtained from peripheral blood. These receptors originate from a woman between 55 and 75 years old with COVID-19, enrolled during active disease.

The chain recombines TRBV2 with TRBJ2-5, with 10 bases matching TRBD2. Germline V gene lookup returns CDR1 SNHLY and CDR2 FYNNEI. V lost 4 bases, J lost 1 base, and 3 bases stayed unmatched. This CDR3 region has 15 residues. Written as DNA, the CDR3 is TGTGCCAGCAGTGGCCTAGCGGGAGCCCAAGAGACCCAGTACTTC. It codes for CASSGLAGAQETQYF. Full variable domain (missing parts from reference TRBV2 and TRBJ2-5): EPEVTQTPSHQVTQMGQEVILRCVPISNHLYFYWYRQILGQKVEFLVSFYNNEISEKSEIFDDQFSVERPDGSNFTLKIRSTKLEDSAMYFCASSGLAGAQETQYFGPGTRLLVL.

This chain links TRBV14 with TRBJ2-5; D perhaps matches TRBD2 (6 bases). Per germline, CDR1 SGHDN and CDR2 FVKESK. V lost 7 bases and J lost 5, with 14 bases in between. This CDR3 is built from 13 residues. CDR3 amino acids: CASTFTSSETQYF. CDR3 nucleotide sequence: TGTGCCAGCACCTTCACTAGCTCCGAGACCCAGTACTTC.

This clone was detected once. The chain couples TRBV7-9 to TRBJ1-4, with unresolved D. V lost 0 bases and J 0 bases, leaving 8 bases between the germline ends. CDR3 size: 16 residues. From germline, CDR1 is SEHNR and CDR2 FQNEAQ (reference sequence). The CDR3 reads CASSLANQATNEKLFF. The CDR3 DNA sequence: TGTGCCAGCAGCTTAGCTAACCAGGCAACTAATGAAAAACTGTTTTTT.

The rearrangement joins TRBV7-9 to TRBJ1-2; 7 positions agree with TRBD1. With 3 bases clipped from V and 8 bases from J, the junction kept 9 bases outside the gene matches. The CDR3 runs 14 residues. The germline gives CDR1 SEHNR, CDR2 FQNEAQ (reference sequence). CDR3 in DNA: TGTGCCAGCAGCTTTGACAGGGATTATGGAGGCTACACCTTC. Translated: CASSFDRDYGGYTF.

V gene TRBV5-3 combines with J gene TRBJ1-5; D gene uncertain. TRBV5-3 carries the ORF label, with uncertain function. The CDR3 has 11 residues. V gave up 3 bases and J gave up 5 bases, with 3 bases separating them. CDR3 in DNA: TGTGCCAGAAGCTCGGATCAGCCCCAGCATTTT. Amino acid sequence: CARSSDQPQHF.

The V gene is TRBV19, the J gene TRBJ2-2; 8 bases are a match to TRBD1. V shed 4 bases and J 5 bases; nucleotides not matched to a gene: 3. Germline loops: CDR1 LNHDA, CDR2 SQIVND (reference sequence). The CDR3 runs 14 residues. CDR3 in DNA: TGTGCCAGTAGTACCCAGGGGGCTACCGGGGAGCTGTTTTTT. It is translated as CASSTQGATGELFF.

The J gene is TRBJ2-3, the V gene TRBV18; 9 bases line up with TRBD1. The CDR3 loop spans 17 amino acids. In germline, CDR1 is KGHSH, CDR2 LQKENI. Unmatched junction bases numbered 7, after V lost 1 base and J lost 2 bases. CDR3 region: CASSPLSGTGSTDTQYF. Here the CDR3 DNA reads TGTGCCAGCTCACCACTATCAGGGACAGGGTCCACAGATACGCAGTATTTT.

The rearrangement joins TRBV6-2 or TRBV6-3 to TRBJ2-1, with 11 bases lining up with TRBD2. The CDR3 has 15 amino acids. Losses at the gene ends were 4 bases for V and 4 bases for J; bases not matched to a gene: 3. Germline V gene sequence: CDR1 MNHEY, CDR2 SVGEGT. The CDR3 reads CASSSGTSGYNEQFF. CDR3 bases: TGTGCCAGCAGTTCCGGGACTAGCGGTTACAATGAGCAGTTCTTC.

This CDR3 is CASRRTANYQETQYF. The DNA for the CDR3 is TGTGCCAGCAGACGGACAGCCAACTACCAAGAGACCCAGTACTTC. The chain carries TRBV6-5 and TRBJ2-5, with a tentative D call TRBD1 (6 bases). Deletions cut 6 bases from V and 0 bases from J, with 14 bases between. CDR1 is MNHEY and CDR2 is SVGAGI in the germline V gene. This CDR3 has 15 amino acids.

This chain links TRBV6-6 with TRBJ1-5, with 8 bases that match TRBD1. CDR1 and CDR2 (germline): MNHNY, SVGAGI (reference sequence). The CDR3 has 14 residues. After removal of 6 bases from V and 2 bases from J, the junction contained 3 bases not matched to a gene. Here the CDR3 DNA reads TGTGCCAGCAGGGCGACAGGGGGCAATCAGCCCCAGCATTTT. Translating it yields CASRATGGNQPQHF.

V is TRBV5-1 and J is TRBJ2-7, with TRBD1 matching over 8 bases. The CDR3 runs 13 residues. Losses at the gene ends were 4 bases for V and 4 bases for J; bases not matched to a gene: 4. Germline V gene lookup returns CDR1 SGHRS and CDR2 YFSETQ. The CDR3 loop is CASSGGQGYEQYF. The CDR3 DNA follows: TGCGCCAGCAGCGGAGGACAGGGTTACGAGCAGTACTTC.

The chain has TRBV4-2 and TRBJ2-1; TRBD1 agrees at 8 bases. Germline CDR1 reads LGHNA; CDR2 reads YNFKEQ. V lost 1 base, J lost 1 base, and 15 bases stayed unmatched. This CDR3 is built from 20 residues. In DNA, the CDR3 is TGTGCCAGCAGCCAAGGTATTAGCCAGGGGGCGCGGGGTTCCTACAATGAGCAGTTCTTC. Encoded protein: CASSQGISQGARGSYNEQFF.

This clone has a handful of counts. Other DNA sequences from this sample encode an identical CDR3 as well. The genes are TRBV5-1 and TRBJ2-3; 8 positions match TRBD2. Germline V CDR1 and CDR2: SGHRS, YFSETQ. The CDR3 spans 16 residues. V shed 3 bases, J shed 0 bases, and the junction held 6 bases outside the gene matches. CDR3 DNA: TGCGCCAGCAGCTCCACTAGCGGCCCTAGCACAGATACGCAGTATTTT. It encodes CASSSTSGPSTDTQYF.

This chain joins TRBV3-1 (or the pseudogene TRBV3-2) and TRBJ1-2; a possible D gene is TRBD1 (5 bases). With 4 bases removed from V and 3 bases from J, the gap between germline ends came to 15 bases. In germline, CDR1 is LGHDT, CDR2 YNNKEL (reference sequence). The CDR3 has 15 residues. CDR3 in amino acids: CASSRGDSGHYGYTF. Written as DNA, the CDR3 is TGTGCCAGCAGCCGAGGGGACTCGGGGCACTATGGCTACACCTTC.

The rearrangement joins TRBV18 to TRBJ2-3; TRBD1 matches at 9 bases. Trimming cost V 1 base and J 1 base; bases outside gene matches: 3. CDR1 and CDR2 from the germline V gene are KGHSH and LQKENI. This CDR3 is 16 amino acids long. The CDR3 DNA reads TGTGCCAGCTCACCACGGGACAGGGTCGGCACAGATACGCAGTATTTT. Translated: CASSPRDRVGTDTQYF.

The chain employs TRBV6-1 and TRBJ1-2, with 10 bases aligning to TRBD1. The V gene's germline CDR1 is MNHNS and CDR2 SASEGT. This CDR3 spans 17 amino acids. V was clipped by 1 base and J by 3 bases; unmatched bases: 8. DNA for the CDR3: TGTGCCAGCAGTGAAGTCACCGGGACAGGGGTCCACTATGGCTACACCTTC. As protein: CASSEVTGTGVHYGYTF.

The J gene is TRBJ1-2, the V gene TRBV9; tentative D call: TRBD1 (5 bases). Germline lookup yields CDR1 SGDLS and CDR2 YYNGEE. This CDR3 is 14 amino acids long. V lost 2 bases and J lost 8, with 16 bases in between. The CDR3 protein is CASSVRQFGSGYTF. Written as DNA, the CDR3 is TGTGCCAGCAGCGTCCGACAGTTTGGCAGCGGCTACACCTTC. Combining the CDR3 with reference TRBV9 and TRBJ1-2 gives the whole variable domain DSGVTQTPKHLITATGQRVTLRCSPRSGDLSVYWYQQSLDQGLQFLIQYYNGEERAKGNILERFSAQQFPDLHSELNLSSLELGDSALYFCASSVRQFGSGYTFGSGTRLTVV.

This clone was observed a single time. The rearrangement uses TRBV2 and TRBJ2-3, with D perhaps matching TRBD2 (5 bases). The germline V gene encodes CDR1 SNHLY and CDR2 FYNNEI. The CDR3 spans 15 residues. V was shortened by 7 bases and J by 3 bases, with 17 bases between the two germline ends. CDR3 region: CASKVLASQTDTQYF. The DNA of the CDR3 is TGTGCCAGCAAGGTCTTAGCGTCGCAAACAGATACGCAGTATTTT.

This chain joins TRBV5-1 and TRBJ2-3, with D uncertain. Deletions cut 5 bases from V and 0 bases from J, with 10 bases between. The CDR3 extends over 14 amino acids. CDR1 and CDR2 from the germline V gene are SGHRS and YFSETQ. Here the CDR3 reads CASRTIPSTDTQYF. CDR3 sequence (DNA): TGCGCCAGCAGGACAATACCTAGCACAGATACGCAGTATTTT.

The genes are TRBV27 and TRBJ2-5; TRBD2 aligns across 8 bases. In germline, CDR1 is MNHEY, CDR2 SMNVEV (reference sequence). CDR3 length: 18 residues. V dropped 6 bases and J dropped 0; count of bases not matched to a gene: 15. This chain's CDR3 is CASSPTSSGSAYQETQYF. CDR3 in DNA: TGTGCCAGCAGCCCCACCTCGAGCGGGAGCGCGTACCAAGAGACCCAGTACTTC.

The CDR3 DNA reads TGTGCCATCAGTGAGTTCACCCCGGTGAACACTGAAGCTTTCTTT. This gives the protein CAISEFTPVNTEAFF. The chain has TRBV10-3 and TRBJ1-1, with D unclear. This CDR3 has 15 residues. The V and J ends lost 1 base and 0 bases respectively, with 9 bases between them. Germline V gives CDR1 ENHRY, CDR2 SYGVKD.

The rearrangement uses TRBV6-5 and TRBJ2-5; 9 bases agree with TRBD1. The V gene's germline CDR1 is MNHEY and CDR2 SVGAGI. J was trimmed by 5 bases and V by 6 bases; bases with no gene match: 7. The length of the CDR3 is 14 residues. The CDR3: CASRRNRGLETQYF. CDR3 in DNA: TGTGCCAGCAGACGGAACAGGGGGCTGGAGACCCAGTACTTC.

This chain uses TRBV29-1 with TRBJ1-1, with TRBD1 as a possible D gene (5 bases). V was clipped by 3 bases and J by 11 bases, with 13 bases between them. Germline V gives CDR1 SQVTM, CDR2 ANQGSEA. The CDR3 loop spans 11 amino acids. The CDR3 region has the DNA TGCAGCGTTGATCCACAGGTCGAGGCTTTCTTT. It codes for CSVDPQVEAFF.

The chain uses TRBV9 and TRBJ2-1, with TRBD2 matching 7 bases. Germline V gives CDR1 SGDLS, CDR2 YYNGEE. CDR3 length equals 16 residues. The ends lost 2 bases at V and 2 bases at J; junction bases unmatched: 7. Here the CDR3 DNA reads TGTGCCAGCAGCGTCGGGACTACCAAAACCTACAATGAGCAGTTCTTC. Amino acids: CASSVGTTKTYNEQFF.

This rearrangement joins TRBV10-3 to TRBJ1-1; 7 bases align to TRBD1. The germline gives CDR1 ENHRY, CDR2 SYGVKD. Trimming took 2 bases from V and 5 from J; bases not matched to a gene: 5. CDR3 length: 14 residues. The DNA for the CDR3 is TGTGCCATCAGTGAGATTGGGACAGTTACTGAAGCTTTCTTT. Translation gives CAISEIGTVTEAFF.

The sample holds a few counts of this clone. The chain uses TRBV3-1 (or the pseudogene TRBV3-2) and TRBJ2-1; 11 bases align to TRBD2. V trimming: 3 bases; J trimming: 5 bases; junction bases outside the gene matches: 9. The CDR3 runs to 17 residues. CDR1 and CDR2 (germline): LGHDT, YNNKEL (reference sequence). CDR3 bases: TGTGCCAGCAGCCATATCGCTAGCGGGAGGTCGAACAATGAGCAGTTCTTC. It specifies CASSHIASGRSNNEQFF.